The 16 T cell receptor beta chains listed next were all sequenced from one sample in a study of blood T cell repertoires in COVID-19. Produced via immunoSEQ multiplex PCR; TCRdb's table is partial and in-frame only. The repertoire holds 200,000 or so clones, with approximately 90% as singletons. Source material: PBMCs or T cells enriched from blood (not recorded which). These receptor sequences come from a woman between 35 and 50 years old with acute COVID-19.

The chain is built from TRBV10-1 and TRBJ2-3, with 11 bases aligning to TRBD2. The V segment lost 8 bases and the J segment 6 bases; nucleotides outside the gene matches: 4. CDR3 length equals 13 residues. Looked up from germline, CDR1 is WNHNN and CDR2 is SYGVQD (reference sequence). The CDR3 sequence is CASGSGGVDTQYF. As DNA, the CDR3 is TGCGCCAGCGGTAGCGGGGGGGTTGATACGCAGTATTTT.

The gene calls are TRBV9 and TRBJ2-7; D is uncertain. The CDR3 has 13 residues. Trimming pared 3 bases from V and 6 bases from J, leaving 13 bases between. Germline V CDR1 and CDR2: SGDLS, YYNGEE. As DNA, the CDR3 is TGTGCCAGCAGCGAACAAGTTTCGGGCGAGCAGTACTTC. Protein product: CASSEQVSGEQYF.

The genes are TRBV5-6 and TRBJ2-4; 10 bases map to TRBD2. Germline CDR1 SGHDT, CDR2 YYEEEE. This CDR3 comprises 16 residues. V lost 3 bases to trimming and J lost 0 bases; unmatched junction nucleotides: 3. Written as DNA, the CDR3 is TGTGCCAGCAGCTCAGTAGCGGGAGGAGCCAAAAACATTCAGTACTTC. It encodes CASSSVAGGAKNIQYF.

This clone was detected only once. The chain carries TRBV19 and TRBJ1-2, with D hard to call. V shed 7 bases and J shed 4 bases, with 19 bases lying between them. This CDR3 is 15 amino acids long. CDR1 and CDR2 (germline): LNHDA, SQIVND (reference sequence). The CDR3 coding sequence is TGTGCCAGTACCGCGTGGGAATGGGCGGGCTATGGCTACACCTTC. It translates to CASTAWEWAGYGYTF. The whole variable domain, filled in from reference TRBV19 and TRBJ1-2, reads DGGITQSPKYLFRKEGQNVTLSCEQNLNHDAMYWYRQDPGQGLRLIYYSQIVNDFQKGDIAEGYSVSREKKESFPLTVTSAQKNPTAFYLCASTAWEWAGYGYTFGSGTRLTVV.

The gene calls are TRBV6-5 and TRBJ2-7; D gene unclear. Trimming stripped 5 bases from V and 3 bases from J, with 11 bases between. The CDR3 has 13 amino acids. Per germline, CDR1 MNHEY and CDR2 SVGAGI. The DNA for the CDR3 is TGTGCCAGCAGTCCCCCGACACTCTACGAGCAGTACTTC. Protein: CASSPPTLYEQYF.

This chain's CDR3 is CASRPGSGRGYQETQYF. CDR3 nucleotides: TGCGCCAGCAGACCGGGTAGCGGGAGGGGGTACCAAGAGACCCAGTACTTC. This chain uses TRBV5-1 with TRBJ2-5; 11 nucleotides agree with TRBD2. After removal of 5 bases from V and 0 bases from J, the junction contained 9 bases not matched to a gene. The CDR3 consists of 17 residues. CDR1 and CDR2 from the germline V gene are SGHRS and YFSETQ.

The chain uses TRBV27 and TRBJ2-3, with 8 positions matching TRBD2. Trimming took 1 base from V and 0 from J; bases not matched to a gene: 18. The germline gives CDR1 MNHEY, CDR2 SMNVEV (reference sequence). CDR3 size: 21 residues. The CDR3 DNA reads TGTGCCAGCAGTTTATGGCCTCCGGGATTTGCGGGGGGCCCTAGCACAGATACGCAGTATTTT. Its translation is CASSLWPPGFAGGPSTDTQYF.

The chain joins TRBV27 to TRBJ1-2, with 8 bases that match TRBD1. The CDR3 length is 15 residues. CDR1 MNHEY and CDR2 SMNVEV come from the germline V gene (reference sequence). V was pared by 7 bases and J by 4 bases, with 11 bases of the junction left unmatched. The CDR3 DNA reads TGTGCCAGCACCTCCTGGGGACAGGACGTCTATGGCTACACCTTC. It encodes CASTSWGQDVYGYTF.

The chain combines TRBV5-1 with TRBJ2-5; 10 nucleotides agree with TRBD1. CDR1 SGHRS and CDR2 YFSETQ come from the germline V gene. The length of the CDR3 is 14 residues. V lost 0 bases and J lost 11; bases outside the gene matches: 7. The CDR3 sequence: CASSLAVTGGFQYF. Written as DNA, the CDR3 is TGCGCCAGCAGCTTGGCCGTGACAGGGGGCTTTCAGTACTTC.

V gene TRBV5-1 combines with J gene TRBJ1-2; D unresolved. The CDR3 spans 14 residues. V lost 0 bases to trimming and J lost 4 bases, with 10 bases between them. Germline V lookup: CDR1 SGHRS, CDR2 YFSETQ. CDR3 residues: CASSLEERLYGYTF. The CDR3 region has the DNA TGCGCCAGCAGCTTGGAGGAACGACTCTATGGCTACACCTTC.

V gene TRBV5-4 combines with J gene TRBJ2-3; possible D gene TRBD2, 6 bases. With 3 bases removed from V and 0 bases from J, the gap between germline ends came to 11 bases. This CDR3 contains 15 residues. Germline V gene lookup returns CDR1 SGHNT and CDR2 YYREEE (reference sequence). The CDR3 DNA reads TGTGCCAGCAGCTCCGAGGGGACTAGCACAGATACGCAGTATTTT. This encodes CASSSEGTSTDTQYF.

V and J are TRBV6-2 or TRBV6-3 and TRBJ2-1, with a weak D call TRBD1 (6 bases). V shed 0 bases and J shed 9 bases, with 12 bases lying between them. Germline loops: CDR1 MNHEY, CDR2 SVGEGT. The CDR3 spans 14 residues. CDR3 in amino acids: CASSYSNRGSEQFF. As DNA, the CDR3 is TGTGCCAGCAGTTACTCGAATAGGGGGAGTGAGCAGTTCTTC.

Only one count was recorded for this clone. The chain recombines TRBV6-5 with TRBJ2-2; 8 positions match TRBD2. Germline V gene lookup returns CDR1 MNHEY and CDR2 SVGAGI. V dropped 4 bases and J dropped 5; count of bases not matched to a gene: 9. The CDR3 contains 16 residues. The CDR3 DNA sequence: TGTGCCAGCAGTTCCCGGGGGGGGCGCATAACCGGGGAGCTGTTTTTT. The encoded protein is CASSSRGGRITGELFF.

CDR3 protein: CASRIQGISNQPQHF. The CDR3 DNA reads as TGTGCCAGCAGGATACAGGGAATTAGCAATCAGCCCCAGCATTTT. This chain links TRBV2 with TRBJ1-5; a possible D gene is TRBD1 (6 bases). The CDR3 is made up of 15 amino acids. V was clipped by 6 bases and J by 0 bases, with 12 bases between them. Germline V gene lookup returns CDR1 SNHLY and CDR2 FYNNEI.

V is TRBV30 and J is TRBJ1-3, with a possible D match to TRBD1 (6 bases). Germline V gene data show CDR1 as GTSNPN and CDR2 as SVGIG (reference sequence). V was trimmed by 4 bases and J by 0 bases, leaving 16 bases between them. The CDR3 spans 16 residues. For the CDR3, the DNA is TGTGCCTGGATGATAGCAGGGGTCCTCTCTGGAAACACCATATATTTT. Amino acids: CAWMIAGVLSGNTIYF.

The chain joins TRBV12-3 or TRBV12-4 to TRBJ1-5, with D perhaps TRBD1 (5 bases). CDR3 size: 12 residues. Trimming removed 5 bases at V and 6 bases at J, with 8 bases between. The CDR3 sequence: CASSRQIQPQHF. The CDR3, as DNA: TGTGCCAGCAGTAGACAGATTCAGCCCCAGCATTTT.